These 27 T cell receptor beta chains originate from one sample sequenced in a study of blood T cells in healthy people across ages. It was with a sample-barcoded 5' primer and a J-beta primer mix that a second PCR of about 7 to 12 cycles was run. TCRdb passed the 5' RACE reads through MiXCR, listing each CDR3 protein once. The sample consists of some 1,800,000 distinct CDR3 sequences, more than 35% of them appearing once. Sequencing was done on a sample of blood. The receptor source for this set is a human donor in good health.

Worth noting for this clonotype: One end of the junction does not line up with germline, which may come from a read error. This rearrangement joins TRBV12-3 or TRBV12-4 to TRBJ2-5, with 7 bases matching TRBD2. The CDR3 runs 14 residues. Written as DNA, the CDR3 is TGTGCCAGCAGTTTAGGAGCGGGGCAAGAGACCCAGAACTTC. Translated: CASSLGAGQETQNF.

The chain carries TRBV9 and TRBJ1-6; the match to TRBD1 covers 8 bases. Germline V gene lookup returns CDR1 SGDLS and CDR2 YYNGEE. Trimming cost V 3 bases and J 2 bases; bases outside gene matches: 7. The length of the CDR3 is 17 residues. CDR3 protein: CASSDGRTGPYNSPLHF. DNA of the CDR3: TGTGCCAGCAGCGACGGACGGACAGGGCCCTATAATTCACCCCTCCACTTT.

The chain has TRBV11-2 and TRBJ1-4, with TRBD1 identical over 8 bases. From germline, CDR1 is SGHAT and CDR2 FQNNGV. V shed 0 bases, J shed 12 bases, and the junction held 3 bases outside the gene matches. The CDR3 is 13 residues long. The CDR3 DNA follows: TGTGCCAGCAGCTTAGAACCGGGACAGGAACTGTTTTTT. It is translated as CASSLEPGQELFF.

This rearrangement joins TRBV4-2 to TRBJ1-6; D unclear. The V gene lost 2 bases and the J gene lost 13 bases, with 15 bases spanning the gap. Germline V CDR1 and CDR2: LGHNA, YNFKEQ. The CDR3 is made up of 14 amino acids. The CDR3 DNA reads as TGTGCCAGCAGCCAATCCCAGAGGGAGGATCCCCTCCACTTT. It is translated as CASSQSQREDPLHF.

The chain joins TRBV7-9 to TRBJ1-5, with D perhaps TRBD1 (6 bases). The CDR3 is 14 residues long. The V end lost 5 bases, the J end lost 4 bases, and 12 bases lay between the germline ends. The germline CDR1 and CDR2 sequences are SEHNR and FQNEAQ (reference sequence). CDR3 in DNA: TGTGCCAGCAGCATTGGGACATCAAATCAGCCCCAGCATTTT. Translation: CASSIGTSNQPQHF.

The chain couples TRBV14 to TRBJ1-2; D is uncertain. From germline, CDR1 is SGHDN and CDR2 FVKESK. Trimming cost V 1 base and J 12 bases, with 15 bases left between them. This CDR3 region has 13 residues. This chain's CDR3 is CASSQGVLGRNTF. The CDR3 nucleotides read TGTGCCAGCAGCCAAGGCGTACTTGGGAGAAACACCTTC.

This clonotype showed up just a few times. This chain uses TRBV18 with TRBJ1-1, with TRBD1 matching 9 bases. CDR3 length: 14 amino acids. Unmatched junction bases numbered 5, after V lost 3 bases and J lost 6 bases. Germline lookup yields CDR1 KGHSH and CDR2 LQKENI. The chain's CDR3 is CASSPGDREAEAFF. In DNA, the CDR3 is TGTGCCAGCTCACCCGGGGACAGGGAAGCTGAAGCTTTCTTT.

The gene calls are TRBV12-3 or TRBV12-4 and TRBJ2-1; 7 nucleotides agree with TRBD2. The ends lost 5 bases at V and 10 bases at J; junction bases unmatched: 14. The CDR3 spans 15 residues. This CDR3 is CASSNNLADSCEQFF. Here the CDR3 DNA reads TGTGCCAGCAGTAACAATCTAGCGGACTCCTGCGAGCAGTTCTTC.

The J gene is TRBJ2-5, the V gene TRBV24-1; D is ambiguous. CDR3 length equals 12 residues. V lost 2 bases and J 3 bases, leaving 3 bases between the germline ends. Per the germline V gene, CDR1 is KGHDR and CDR2 is SFDVKD. The CDR3 sequence: CATSDSKETQYF. The CDR3 DNA reads TGTGCCACCAGTGATTCGAAAGAGACCCAGTACTTC.

This clonotype came up a few times. The chain employs TRBV20-1 and TRBJ1-2, with D maybe TRBD1 (6 bases). The CDR3 is 14 amino acids. Germline-derived CDR1 and CDR2 are DFQATT and SNEGSKA (reference sequence). Trimming left V 5 bases short and J 6 bases short, with 19 bases between. The CDR3 here is CSALITGYRNGYTF. CDR3 sequence (DNA): TGCAGTGCTCTTATTACAGGGTATAGGAATGGCTACACCTTC.

The chain recombines TRBV2 with TRBJ2-4, with D possibly being TRBD1 (5 bases). The CDR3 sequence is 16 residues long. The ends were cut back, 0 bases at V and 6 bases at J, with 15 bases in the middle. CDR1 SNHLY and CDR2 FYNNEI come from the germline V gene. The CDR3, as DNA: TGTGCCAGCAGTGAAGCAGGCAGGGAAAGGGGAAACATTCAGTACTTC. This translates into CASSEAGRERGNIQYF. Together with reference TRBV2 and TRBJ2-4, the CDR3 gives the full variable domain: EPEVTQTPSHQVTQMGQEVILRCVPISNHLYFYWYRQILGQKVEFLVSFYNNEISEKSEIFDDQFSVERPDGSNFTLKIRSTKLEDSAMYFCASSEAGRERGNIQYFGAGTRLSVL.

This clonotype was seen a handful of times. This chain joins TRBV6-5 and TRBJ2-5; tentatively, D is TRBD2 (5 bases). Looked up from germline, CDR1 is MNHEY and CDR2 is SVGAGI. This CDR3 is 14 amino acids long. V was shortened by 2 bases and J by 5 bases, with 12 bases between the two germline ends. The CDR3 sequence is CASSYRGLGETQYF. For the CDR3, the DNA is TGTGCCAGCAGTTACCGAGGGTTAGGGGAGACCCAGTACTTC.

A few counts support this clonotype. V is TRBV27 and J is TRBJ2-1; 7 bases line up with TRBD1. Germline V gene data show CDR1 as MNHEY and CDR2 as SMNVEV (reference sequence). The J segment lost 5 bases and the V segment lost 5 bases, leaving 3 bases of the junction unmatched. This CDR3 region has 13 residues. CDR3 residues: CASSAGQDNEQFF. CDR3 DNA sequence: TGTGCCAGCAGTGCCGGACAGGACAATGAGCAGTTCTTC.

The chain is built from TRBV5-1 and TRBJ2-5; D perhaps matches TRBD2 (5 bases). The CDR3 length is 15 residues. Germline V gives CDR1 SGHRS, CDR2 YFSETQ. Trimming pared 3 bases from V and 4 bases from J, leaving 16 bases between. For the CDR3, the DNA is TGCGCCAGCAGCTCATCGCAGGATCGGGGAGAGACCCAGTACTTC. Translation: CASSSSQDRGETQYF.

This clonotype was counted a few times. J is TRBJ2-5 and V is TRBV7-3, with D possibly being TRBD1 or TRBD2 (5 bases each). The CDR3 has 15 residues. With 5 bases removed from V and 11 bases from J, the gap between germline ends came to 24 bases. Germline lookup yields CDR1 SGHTA and CDR2 FQGTGA. In DNA form, the CDR3 reads TGTGCCAGCAGCCCGCGAGGGCAGGGCTACAATGAGCAGTACTTC. It codes for CASSPRGQGYNEQYF.

This clonotype has a single count. This chain uses TRBV7-7 with TRBJ2-1, with no clear D. CDR1 SSHAT and CDR2 FNYEAQ come from the germline V gene (reference sequence). The V end lost 0 bases, the J end lost 9 bases, and 12 bases lay between the germline ends. This CDR3 contains 14 residues. Here the CDR3 DNA reads TGTGCCAGCAGCTTAGCCCCTATGGGCCTTGAGCAGTTCTTC. It codes for CASSLAPMGLEQFF.

The chain carries TRBV9 and TRBJ1-3; 7 bases match TRBD1. V dropped 3 bases and J dropped 0; count of bases not matched to a gene: 9. This CDR3 contains 17 residues. Germline assignment: CDR1 SGDLS and CDR2 YYNGEE. The CDR3 nucleotides are TGTGCCAGCAGCGCCACCTCGACAGGGTACTCTGGAAACACCATATATTTT. This sequence encodes CASSATSTGYSGNTIYF.

As to this clonotype: One junction end does not reproduce the germline sequence, and a read error may be involved. The chain has TRBV29-1 and TRBJ2-2; TRBD2 matches 15 bases. The CDR3 contains 16 residues. Per the germline V gene, CDR1 is SQVTM and CDR2 is ANQGSEA. CDR3 DNA sequence: TGCAGCGCCGCGGGACTAGCGGGGGGCAACACCGGGGGGCTGTTTTTT. This gives the protein CSAAGLAGGNTGGLFF.

V and J are TRBV6-1 and TRBJ1-4; no definite D call. V was pared by 1 base and J by 4 bases, with 7 bases between. From germline, CDR1 is MNHNS and CDR2 SASEGT. The CDR3 is 14 amino acids. CDR3 in amino acids: CASSEDPGNEKLFF. DNA for the CDR3: TGTGCCAGCAGTGAAGATCCCGGTAATGAAAAACTGTTTTTT.

This clonotype was recorded only once. V usage is TRBV12-3 or TRBV12-4 and J usage is TRBJ1-2, with 8 bases that match TRBD1. The V and J ends lost 1 base and 13 bases, in that order; junction bases with no gene match: 2. The CDR3 consists of 11 residues. CDR3 coding DNA: TGTGCCAGCAGTTTAGGGACAGGGCTCACCTTC. It encodes CASSLGTGLTF.

The chain uses TRBV5-1 and TRBJ2-3, with 13 bases matching TRBD2. J was trimmed by 0 bases and V by 4 bases; bases with no gene match: 2. Germline V lookup: CDR1 SGHRS, CDR2 YFSETQ. CDR3 length equals 16 residues. This CDR3 reads CASSTGLAGSTDTQYF. CDR3 DNA: TGCGCCAGCAGCACGGGACTAGCGGGGAGCACAGATACGCAGTATTTT.

The J gene is TRBJ1-5, the V gene TRBV4-3; a weak D match, TRBD1 (6 bases). The CDR3 is 18 amino acids. V was trimmed by 0 bases and J by 7 bases, leaving 22 bases between them. Germline V gene data show CDR1 as LGHNA and CDR2 as YSLEER. The CDR3: CASSQEPPRGGLGQPQHF. CDR3 DNA: TGCGCCAGCAGCCAAGAGCCTCCTCGGGGGGGGCTTGGGCAGCCCCAGCATTTT.

The V and J genes are TRBV9 and TRBJ1-4; tentatively, D is TRBD1 (5 bases). The V end lost 4 bases, the J end lost 8 bases, and 18 bases lay between the germline ends. The CDR3 loop spans 15 amino acids. Germline V lookup: CDR1 SGDLS, CDR2 YYNGEE. The CDR3 nucleotides are TGTGCCAGCAGCCCAGGAGGTTCGGGGCCCGAAAAACTGTTTTTT. Translating gives CASSPGGSGPEKLFF.

This chain joins TRBV12-3 or TRBV12-4 and TRBJ1-3; D remains ambiguous. The CDR3 covers 14 residues. V gave up 6 bases and J gave up 0 bases, with 9 bases separating them. This CDR3 is CASSPLTSGNTIYF. CDR3 nucleotide sequence: TGTGCCAGCAGCCCCCTAACCTCTGGAAACACCATATATTTT.

CDR3 protein: CASSLAQDLPKKLYF. CDR3 in DNA: TGCGCCAGCAGCTTGGCCCAGGATCTTCCTAAGAAGCTGTACTTC. The chain carries TRBV5-1 and TRBJ2-7; D remains ambiguous. Trimming pared 0 bases from V and 12 bases from J, leaving 22 bases between. Germline values: CDR1 SGHRS, CDR2 YFSETQ. The CDR3 sequence is 15 residues long.

The CDR3, as DNA: TGTGCCAGCAGTTTATTGGTTAACCAGCCCCAGCATTTT. Protein: CASSLLVNQPQHF. The chain carries TRBV7-2 and TRBJ1-5; D not certain. The V gene lost 6 bases and the J gene lost 7 bases, with 13 bases spanning the gap. The CDR3 contains 13 residues. The germline V gene encodes CDR1 SGHTA and CDR2 FQGNSA.

This clonotype was counted a few times. CDR3 sequence reads: CASSQTGGIDTEAFF. CDR3 in DNA: TGCGCCAGCAGCCAAACAGGGGGCATCGACACTGAAGCTTTCTTT. V and J are TRBV4-3 and TRBJ1-1; 9 nucleotides line up with TRBD1. The CDR3 has 15 amino acids. CDR1 LGHNA and CDR2 YSLEER come from the germline V gene. With V trimmed by 2 bases and J by 3 bases, 4 bases remained unmatched.